One sample yielded the 7 T cell receptor beta chains listed below, sequenced in a study of shared clonotypes between healthy human individuals. Only in-frame clones appear in the TCRdb table, and some are missing; sequencing was by immunoSEQ multiplex PCR. Of roughly 2.2 million clones listed, about nine tenths are singletons. The sample comprised naive CD4+ T cells from PBMCs. As to subset: CD45RA+ positively selected. The receptors stem from a man aged 18 to 30 in good health. Some clones in this sample may be carry-over from other donors' samples.

The genes are TRBV30 and TRBJ1-3; no clear D. The germline V and J ends were trimmed by 5 bases and 4 bases, with 12 bases remaining between them. The length of the CDR3 is 13 residues. The germline V gene has CDR1 GTSNPN and CDR2 SVGIG (reference sequence). The CDR3 loop is CAWGLVGGNTIYF. The CDR3 bases are TGTGCCTGGGGATTGGTTGGCGGAAACACCATATATTTT.

A single count supports this clone. The gene calls are TRBV28 and TRBJ1-5, with 8 bases that match TRBD1. The V gene end was trimmed by 3 bases and the J gene end by 4 bases; junction bases not matched to a gene: 5. Germline CDR1 MDHEN, CDR2 SYDVKM. The length of the CDR3 is 15 residues. DNA of the CDR3: TGTGCCAGCAGTTTCCGGGACAGGTGGAATCAGCCCCAGCATTTT. Amino acids: CASSFRDRWNQPQHF.

V is TRBV28 and J is TRBJ1-3; D is possibly TRBD1 (5 bases). Germline CDR1 reads MDHEN; CDR2 reads SYDVKM. The V end was cut by 4 bases, the J end by 1 base, with 23 bases between. The CDR3 is 19 amino acids. The CDR3 region has the DNA TGTGCCAGCAGTTCCCTTACCCTCGGCAGGGCATCATCTGGAAACACCATATATTTT. It is translated as CASSSLTLGRASSGNTIYF.

The V call is TRBV28, the J call TRBJ1-1; no definite D call. With 10 bases removed from V and 2 bases from J, the gap between germline ends came to 17 bases. CDR1 MDHEN and CDR2 SYDVKM come from the germline V gene. This CDR3 has 14 amino acids. This chain's CDR3 is CAIRVAQVNTEAFF. The DNA for the CDR3 is TGTGCCATCCGAGTGGCGCAAGTTAACACTGAAGCTTTCTTT.

With regard to this clone: Other nucleotide sequences in the sample specify the same CDR3. V and J are TRBV28 and TRBJ2-6; no definite D call. Trimming removed 1 base at V and 1 base at J, with 5 bases between. The germline gives CDR1 MDHEN, CDR2 SYDVKM. The CDR3 extends over 15 amino acids. CDR3 sequence reads: CASSLSGSGANVLTF. CDR3 bases: TGTGCCAGCAGTTTATCCGGGTCTGGGGCCAACGTCCTGACTTTC.

As concerns this clone: At the DNA level, this CDR3 is encoded by other sequences in the same sample as well. The J gene is TRBJ2-7, the V gene TRBV25-1; either TRBD1 or TRBD2 may supply D (6 bases each). The CDR3 has 12 amino acids. Germline CDR1 and CDR2: MGHDK and SYGVNS. Trimming removed 6 bases from V and 2 bases from J, with 8 bases in between. DNA for the CDR3: TGTGCCAGCAGAGGGGGGACCTACGAGCAGTACTTC. Encoded protein: CASRGGTYEQYF.

In regard to this clone: The sample contains more than one DNA sequence encoding this CDR3. The gene calls are TRBV28 and TRBJ2-5, with D perhaps TRBD2 (7 bases). Germline V gives CDR1 MDHEN, CDR2 SYDVKM. V lost 4 bases and J 4 bases, leaving 10 bases between the germline ends. CDR3 length: 13 residues. The CDR3 DNA follows: TGTGCCAGCAGTTCCGGGGGGCTAGAGACCCAGTACTTC. It codes for CASSSGGLETQYF. Supplemented by reference TRBV28 and TRBJ2-5, the full variable domain reads DVKVTQSSRYLVKRTGEKVFLECVQDMDHENMFWYRQDPGLGLRLIYFSYDVKMKEKGDIPEGYSVSREKKERFSLILESASTNQTSMYLCASSSGGLETQYFGPGTRLLVL.